A selection of T cell receptor beta chains follows, all from one sample in a study of PD-1 blockade in mismatch repair-deficient tumors. The data were produced by immunoSEQ multiplex PCR, yet TCRdb's version contains in-frame clones alone and is incomplete. The sample lists approximately 79,000 clones, more than 80% occurring once. Sequencing used peripheral blood, obtained 44 weeks after starting pembrolizumab. These receptors were obtained from an adult with mismatch repair-deficient cancer. Each CDR3 is given with its conserved first and last residue. Fields, in order: V gene, D gene, clone size, J gene, CDR3 protein, CDR3 DNA. A D gene is named only where the DNA matches it firmly. The size of a clone is reported for some rows only, either as once, few or many, or as a class for expanded clones.

TRBV15	NA	NA	TRBJ2-3	CATSTRTISTDTQYF	TGTGCCACCAGCACCCGGACTATTAGCACAGATACGCAGTATTTT
TRBV10-1	NA	NA	TRBJ2-3	CASSELAITDTQYF	TGCGCCAGCAGTGAGCTGGCGATCACAGATACGCAGTATTTT
TRBV30	NA	once	TRBJ1-1	CAWKVNTEAFF	TGTGCCTGGAAGGTGAACACTGAAGCTTTCTTT
TRBV6-6	TRBD1	NA	TRBJ2-7	CASSKTGFEQYF	TGTGCCAGCAGTAAGACAGGGTTCGAGCAGTACTTC
TRBV11-1	TRBD1	NA	TRBJ2-5	CASRDRGRETQYF	TGTGCCAGCAGGGACAGGGGGCGCGAGACCCAGTACTTC
TRBV2	NA	NA	TRBJ1-2	CASSPGSNYGYTF	TGTGCCAGCAGCCCCGGGAGTAACTATGGCTACACCTTC
TRBV6-5	NA	NA	TRBJ2-4	CASGAKNIQYF	TGTGCCAGCGGAGCCAAAAACATTCAGTACTTC
TRBV10-3	TRBD1	NA	TRBJ1-3	CAIRGQGGPGNTIYF	TGTGCCATCAGAGGACAGGGGGGTCCTGGAAACACCATATATTTT
TRBV11-3	TRBD1	NA	TRBJ2-7	CASSLSGTGVYEQYF	TGTGCCAGCAGTCTATCCGGGACAGGGGTGTACGAGCAGTACTTC
TRBV14	NA	NA	TRBJ2-5	CASSQLAGTRGETQYF	TGTGCCAGCAGCCAACTGGCGGGTACTAGGGGGGAGACCCAGTACTTC
TRBV7-3	TRBD1	NA	TRBJ2-3	CASSSDRKTDTQYF	TGTGCCAGCAGCTCGGACAGGAAAACAGATACGCAGTATTTT
TRBV10-2	TRBD2	NA	TRBJ2-1	CASSTTSGRGSVNEQFF	TGCGCCAGCAGCACGACTAGCGGGAGGGGATCTGTCAATGAGCAGTTCTTC
TRBV11-2	NA	NA	TRBJ1-1	CASSLNSVTEAFF	TGTGCCAGCAGCTTAAATTCGGTGACTGAAGCTTTCTTT
TRBV9	TRBD2	NA	TRBJ2-5	CASSAWTSGHFGETQYF	TGTGCCAGCAGCGCGTGGACTAGTGGCCATTTCGGGGAGACCCAGTACTTC
TRBV18	NA	once	TRBJ1-1	CASSPEGTVNTEAFF	TGTGCCAGCTCTCCTGAGGGAACAGTGAACACTGAAGCTTTCTTT
TRBV5-4	NA	NA	TRBJ2-7	CASSSPAVKGSYEQYF	TGTGCCAGCAGCTCACCAGCTGTAAAAGGTAGCTACGAGCAGTACTTC
TRBV4-2	TRBD2	NA	TRBJ2-7	CASSQDVASGGSKQYF	TGTGCCAGCAGCCAAGATGTTGCTAGCGGGGGTAGTAAGCAGTACTTC
TRBV5-4	TRBD1	NA	TRBJ1-2	CASSLDRGRYGYTF	TGTGCCAGCAGCTTGGACAGGGGACGGTATGGCTACACCTTC
TRBV11-2	TRBD1	NA	TRBJ2-7	CASSPRDRGSNEQYF	TGTGCCAGCAGCCCACGGGACAGGGGATCGAACGAGCAGTACTTC
TRBV15	NA	NA	TRBJ1-5	CATSRVSENQPQHF	TGTGCCACCAGCAGAGTATCAGAGAATCAGCCCCAGCATTTT
TRBV30	NA	NA	TRBJ1-1	CAWSVRVNTEAFF	TGTGCCTGGAGTGTAAGGGTGAACACTGAAGCTTTCTTT
TRBV29-1	TRBD2	NA	TRBJ2-7	CSIEASGRPYEQYF	TGCAGCATCGAGGCCAGCGGGAGGCCCTACGAGCAGTACTTC
TRBV27	NA	once	TRBJ2-1	CASSLTIIKNEQFF	TGTGCCAGCAGTTTAACCATTATAAAGAATGAGCAGTTCTTC
TRBV28	TRBD1	few	TRBJ1-2	CASSLTGTGGYGYTF	TGTGCCAGCAGTTTAACCGGGACAGGGGGATATGGCTACACCTTC
TRBV7-2	NA	NA	TRBJ2-7	CASSLLGYSVSYEQYF	TGTGCCAGCAGCTTGCTCGGATACTCCGTTTCCTACGAGCAGTACTTC
TRBV5-6	TRBD1	NA	TRBJ2-5	CASSGDDRVQETQYF	TGTGCCAGCAGCGGTGACGACAGGGTTCAAGAGACCCAGTACTTC
TRBV7-3	NA	few	TRBJ2-2	CASSLIASTGELFF	TGTGCCAGCAGCTTAATCGCCAGCACCGGGGAGCTGTTTTTT
TRBV6-6	NA	NA	TRBJ1-2	CASSGGRGDDGYTF	TGTGCCAGCAGTGGGGGACGGGGGGATGATGGCTACACCTTC
TRBV7-7	NA	NA	TRBJ1-1	CASSEGMNTEAFF	TGTGCTAGCAGCGAAGGTATGAACACTGAAGCTTTCTTT
TRBV7-2	NA	NA	TRBJ1-5	CASSPEYSNQPQHF	TGTGCCAGCAGCCCCGAGTATAGCAATCAGCCCCAGCATTTT
TRBV5-1	TRBD1	NA	TRBJ2-2	CASSPGTGGTGELFF	TGCGCCAGCAGCCCTGGGACAGGGGGCACCGGGGAGCTGTTTTTT
TRBV5-8	NA	NA	TRBJ2-7	CASSLERSGVRNEQYF	TGTGCCAGCAGCTTGGAGCGGTCAGGGGTTAGGAACGAGCAGTACTTC
TRBV7-9	TRBD2	NA	TRBJ2-2	CASSPLAGGDTGELFF	TGTGCCAGCAGCCCACTAGCGGGAGGAGACACCGGGGAGCTGTTTTTT
TRBV7-6	NA	NA	TRBJ2-7	CASSLAPGPSSYEQYF	TGTGCCAGCAGCTTAGCCCCGGGACCTAGCTCCTACGAGCAGTACTTC
TRBV5-1	TRBD2	NA	TRBJ2-2	CASSFSGATGELFF	TGCGCCAGCAGCTTTAGCGGGGCAACCGGGGAGCTGTTTTTT
TRBV9	NA	NA	TRBJ1-1	CASSVTGTFRKTEAFF	TGTGCCAGCAGCGTGACCGGGACTTTTAGGAAGACTGAAGCTTTCTTT
TRBV6-1	NA	few	TRBJ2-7	CASSEAGRYEQYF	TGTGCCAGCAGTGAAGCGGGCCGCTACGAGCAGTACTTC
TRBV5-1	NA	NA	TRBJ1-5	CASSWGPYGDQPQHF	TGCGCCAGCAGCTGGGGACCTTATGGCGATCAGCCCCAGCATTTT
TRBV6-4	TRBD1	NA	TRBJ1-1	CATSKLGQGGTEAFF	TGTGCCACCTCCAAATTAGGACAGGGCGGAACTGAAGCTTTCTTT
TRBV6-4	TRBD1	few	TRBJ1-1	CASSPTGDTEAFF	TGTGCCAGCAGTCCTACAGGGGACACTGAAGCTTTCTTT
TRBV5-4	TRBD1	NA	TRBJ2-1	CASSPGQDLNEQFF	TGTGCCAGCAGCCCGGGACAGGACCTCAATGAGCAGTTCTTC
TRBV15	NA	NA	TRBJ1-1	CATSRAGPVEAFF	TGTGCCACCAGCAGAGCAGGACCCGTAGAAGCTTTCTTT
TRBV30	TRBD2	few	TRBJ2-7	CAWSIGSGIDEQYF	TGTGCCTGGAGTATTGGTAGCGGGATTGACGAGCAGTACTTC
TRBV7-2	NA	NA	TRBJ2-1	CASSYRGLGGASQFF	TGTGCCAGCAGCTACAGGGGCCTCGGAGGGGCGTCCCAGTTCTTC
TRBV7-3	TRBD2	NA	TRBJ2-2	CASSILAGAGELFF	TGTGCCAGCAGCATACTAGCGGGAGCCGGGGAGCTGTTTTTT
TRBV6-1	NA	NA	TRBJ1-5	CASSEEILWSQPQHF	TGTGCCAGCAGTGAAGAAATTTTGTGGTCCCAGCCCCAGCATTTT
TRBV29-1	TRBD2	NA	TRBJ2-3	CSVGGRTSGFDTQYF	TGCAGCGTTGGTGGACGGACTAGTGGGTTCGATACGCAGTATTTT
TRBV28	NA	NA	TRBJ1-5	CASGFQPQHF	TGTGCCAGCGGGTTCCAGCCCCAGCATTTT
TRBV7-7	TRBD2	once	TRBJ2-1	CASSLGLAGDGEQFF	TGTGCTAGCAGCCTCGGACTAGCGGGAGACGGTGAGCAGTTCTTC
TRBV6-4	NA	NA	TRBJ2-5	CARSRERQETQYF	TGTGCCAGGTCTCGAGAGCGGCAAGAGACCCAGTACTTC
TRBV13	TRBD2	NA	TRBJ2-2	CASSRHLAGMNTGELFF	TGTGCCAGCAGCCGACACCTAGCGGGGATGAACACCGGGGAGCTGTTTTTT
TRBV9	NA	NA	TRBJ1-2	CASSSLGWSNYGYTF	TGTGCCAGCAGCTCCCTGGGGTGGTCTAACTATGGCTACACCTTC
TRBV29-1	NA	NA	TRBJ2-1	CSVRPINEQFF	TGCAGCGTCCGACCAATCAATGAGCAGTTCTTC
TRBV18	TRBD1	NA	TRBJ1-4	CASSSSGTGNEKLFF	TGTGCCAGCTCATCCTCCGGGACAGGGAATGAAAAACTGTTTTTT
TRBV5-1	TRBD2	NA	TRBJ2-3	CASRASGTGGDTQYF	TGCGCCAGCAGGGCTAGCGGGACTGGGGGGGATACGCAGTATTTT
TRBV15	TRBD1	NA	TRBJ1-2	CATSRDRGEYGYTF	TGTGCCACCAGCAGAGACAGGGGGGAGTATGGCTACACCTTC
TRBV10-3	NA	NA	TRBJ2-3	CAISESGRAQGDTQYF	TGTGCCATCAGTGAGTCGGGACGAGCCCAGGGAGATACGCAGTATTTT
TRBV28	NA	NA	TRBJ1-5	CASSRSQDRAQHF	TGTGCCAGCAGCCGCAGTCAGGACCGGGCCCAGCATTTT
TRBV18	TRBD2	NA	TRBJ2-1	CASSPTGGLNEQFF	TGTGCCAGCTCACCGACGGGGGGGCTCAATGAGCAGTTCTTC
TRBV4-1	NA	NA	TRBJ1-2	CASSQDEESPNYGYTF	TGCGCCAGCAGCCAAGATGAAGAATCTCCTAACTATGGCTACACCTTC